These 5 T cell receptor beta chains originate from one sample sequenced in a study of follicular helper T cells after annual influenza vaccination. The protocol was immunoSEQ multiplex PCR, while the TCRdb copy is restricted to in-frame clones and leaves out a portion. The sample gives about 4,800 clones, 83% of which show up once; roughly 1.2% is in the top ten. Time point: 2015-2016 season, 7 days after influenza vaccination. The sequencing here drew on CXCR5+ CD38- circulating T follicular helper cells from blood, taken 7 days after influenza vaccination. Subset in this sample: circulating Tfh, non-naive CD4+CXCR5+PD-1+ (ICOS+CD38+ or ICOS-CD38-). These TCRs come from an adult who received the influenza vaccine.

The chain links TRBV2 to TRBJ2-7; D might be TRBD1 (6 bases). Per the germline V gene, CDR1 is SNHLY and CDR2 is FYNNEI. The CDR3 has 12 amino acids. Trimming removed 5 bases from V and 9 bases from J, with 14 bases in between. Here the CDR3 reads CASSYTGKGQYF. CDR3 coding DNA: TGTGCCAGCAGTTATACAGGGAAGGGGCAGTACTTC. The full variable domain, rest sourced from reference TRBV2 and TRBJ2-7, is EPEVTQTPSHQVTQMGQEVILRCVPISNHLYFYWYRQILGQKVEFLVSFYNNEISEKSEIFDDQFSVERPDGSNFTLKIRSTKLEDSAMYFCASSYTGKGQYFGPGTRLTVT.

This clone has a single count. This chain links TRBV5-1 with TRBJ1-2; 9 nucleotides align to TRBD1. The CDR3 is made up of 16 amino acids. Trimming removed 0 bases from V and 8 bases from J; junction bases left unmatched: 11. The germline V gene has CDR1 SGHRS and CDR2 YFSETQ. In nucleotides, the CDR3 is TGCGCCAGCAGCTTGGAAACCGGGACAGGGAAGGGGGGCTACACCTTC. Protein product: CASSLETGTGKGGYTF.

The rearrangement links TRBV11-2 to TRBJ2-7; TRBD2 agrees at 9 bases. There are 14 residues in the CDR3. Germline trimming cut 5 bases from V and 7 bases from J; bases unmatched to any gene: 9. Germline CDR1 reads SGHAT; CDR2 reads FQNNGV. CDR3 amino acids: CASSLNSREGEQYF. CDR3 DNA sequence: TGTGCCAGCAGCCTTAATTCGCGGGAGGGGGAGCAGTACTTC.

J is TRBJ2-2 and V is TRBV5-1; 7 nucleotides align to TRBD2. Germline V gives CDR1 SGHRS, CDR2 YFSETQ. V trimming: 0 bases; J trimming: 4 bases; junction bases outside the gene matches: 6. This CDR3 has 16 residues. The DNA of the CDR3 is TGCGCCAGCAGCTTGGGGTCTAGCGGAACCACCGGGGAGCTGTTTTTT. This translates into CASSLGSSGTTGELFF.

The chain joins TRBV11-2 to TRBJ2-3, with a tentative D call TRBD2 (6 bases). CDR3 length: 14 residues. The germline V gene has CDR1 SGHAT and CDR2 FQNNGV. The V and J ends lost 5 bases and 4 bases respectively, with 13 bases between them. The CDR3 spells CASSPGLKSDTQYF. The DNA of the CDR3 is TGTGCCAGCAGCCCGGGACTGAAGTCAGATACGCAGTATTTT.